The 20 T cell receptor beta chains listed next were all sequenced from one sample in a study of beta chain features in type 1 diabetes. Expressed TCRB transcripts were sequenced after all isolated RNA was converted to cDNA. Clones were read by immunoSEQ multiplex PCR, and TCRdb kept only the in-frame ones, dropping some. Seen here are around 710,000 clones, over 10% observed once, and the top ten hold over 0.1%. These TCRs' antigens remain unknown. Points from the study as a whole: Moderate but significant shortening of TCRB CDR3s was recorded in all four CD4+ subsets from Type 1 diabetes patients.

The sample comprised naive CD4+ T cells from blood. The receptor set was obtained from a man in his thirties or forties with type 1 diabetes.

This clone has more than one count but fewer than ten. V is TRBV7-2 and J is TRBJ1-2; D is uncertain. V gave up 3 bases and J gave up 7 bases, with 15 bases separating them. Germline V lookup: CDR1 SGHTA, CDR2 FQGNSA. CDR3 size: 14 residues. Here the CDR3 reads CASSFRAQDSGYTF. CDR3 nucleotide sequence: TGTGCCAGCAGCTTCCGGGCTCAGGATTCTGGCTACACCTTC.

This clone was counted only a few times. The chain links TRBV23-1 to TRBJ2-6, with D possibly TRBD1 on 6 matching bases. TRBV23-1 is given ORF status, its function remaining uncertain. V lost 0 bases and J 0 bases, leaving 12 bases between the germline ends. There are 18 residues in the CDR3. CDR3 bases: TGCGCCAGCAGTCAATCGCAGGGGTGGGGCTCTGGGGCCAACGTCCTGACTTTC. This gives the protein CASSQSQGWGSGANVLTF.

The chain combines TRBV5-6 with TRBJ2-6; D may match TRBD1 or TRBD2 (5 bases each). Germline-derived CDR1 and CDR2 are SGHDT and YYEEEE. Trimming took 4 bases from V and 0 from J, leaving 14 bases between them. The CDR3 is 17 amino acids. The CDR3 coding sequence is TGTGCCAGCAGCCCTACCGGGACGGTCTCTGGGGCCAACGTCCTGACTTTC. It specifies CASSPTGTVSGANVLTF.

V gene TRBV5-1 combines with J gene TRBJ2-3; no firm D call. Germline V gene sequence: CDR1 SGHRS, CDR2 YFSETQ. V was shortened by 0 bases and J by 6 bases, with 14 bases between the two germline ends. The CDR3 consists of 15 residues. CDR3 protein: CASSLGQVPSDTQYF. The CDR3 DNA sequence: TGCGCCAGCAGCTTGGGGCAGGTTCCGTCGGATACGCAGTATTTT. The entire variable domain, with the rest obtained from reference TRBV5-1 and TRBJ2-3, is as follows: KAGVTQTPRYLIKTRGQQVTLSCSPISGHRSVSWYQQTPGQGLQFLFEYFSETQRNKGNFPGRFSGRQFSNSRSEMNVSTLELGDSALYLCASSLGQVPSDTQYFGPGTRLTVL.

This clone has just a few counts. The germline gene is not matched at one end of the junction; a read error may be the cause. The chain has TRBV2 and TRBJ2-7; 7 positions agree with TRBD1. Germline CDR1 reads SNHLY; CDR2 reads FYNNEI. The CDR3 loop spans 14 amino acids. The chain's CDR3 is CASREGDSSHEQYF. The CDR3 DNA reads TGTGCCAGCAGAGAAGGGGACAGTTCCCACGAGCAGTACTTC.

About this clone itself: Other DNA sequences in this specimen translate into the identical CDR3. The rearrangement links TRBV5-1 to TRBJ1-1, with unresolved D. Germline V lookup: CDR1 SGHRS, CDR2 YFSETQ. The CDR3 contains 14 residues. Trimming left V 4 bases short and J 1 base short, with 11 bases between. CDR3 amino acids: CASSLGTENTEAFF. In DNA, the CDR3 is TGCGCCAGCAGCCTGGGTACAGAGAACACTGAAGCTTTCTTT.

The gene calls are TRBV25-1 and TRBJ1-2; no clear D. Trimming shortened V by 6 bases and J by 6 bases, and 8 bases separated the two germline ends. The CDR3 consists of 11 residues. Germline V gene lookup returns CDR1 MGHDK and CDR2 SYGVNS. The CDR3 nucleotides read TGTGCCAGCAGCTCCGGGGATGGCTACACCTTC. Translated, it gives CASSSGDGYTF.

This clone was found a few times. The chain recombines TRBV7-2 with TRBJ2-3; a weak D match, TRBD2 (6 bases). The CDR3 is 15 amino acids. Germline V gene data show CDR1 as SGHTA and CDR2 as FQGNSA. The V end lost 1 base, the J end lost 4 bases, and 12 bases lay between the germline ends. CDR3 nucleotide sequence: TGTGCCAGCAGCTTAGGTATTCCGGGGGCAGATACGCAGTATTTT. Amino acid sequence: CASSLGIPGADTQYF. Based on the CDR3 plus reference TRBV7-2 and TRBJ2-3, the full variable domain is GAGVSQSPSNKVTEKGKDVELRCDPISGHTALYWYRQSLGQGLEFLIYFQGNSAPDKSGLPSDRFSAERTGGSVSTLTIQRTQQEDSAVYLCASSLGIPGADTQYFGPGTRLTVL.

The chain links TRBV7-8 to TRBJ2-7; D is possibly TRBD1 (6 bases). The CDR3 is made up of 16 amino acids. The V and J ends lost 1 base and 1 base respectively, with 14 bases between them. Germline V gives CDR1 SGHVS, CDR2 FQNEAQ. The CDR3 sequence is CASSLVLGAISYEQYF. CDR3 DNA sequence: TGTGCCAGCAGCTTAGTGCTGGGGGCGATTTCCTACGAGCAGTACTTC.

The chain couples TRBV29-1 to TRBJ2-5; D remains ambiguous. Germline assignment: CDR1 SQVTM and CDR2 ANQGSEA. The CDR3 runs 12 residues. Trimming stripped 4 bases from V and 1 base from J, with 7 bases between. In DNA form, the CDR3 reads TGCAGCGTTGGGCGGCCCCAAGAGACCCAGTACTTC. Translated: CSVGRPQETQYF.

CDR3 in amino acids: CASSFSRWDRTDTQYF. DNA of the CDR3: TGTGCCAGCAGCTTCTCCCGGTGGGACAGGACAGATACGCAGTATTTT. The chain uses TRBV11-3 and TRBJ2-3, with TRBD1 identical over 8 bases. CDR1 and CDR2 from the germline V gene are SGHNT and YENEEA. The CDR3 contains 16 residues. The V and J ends lost 3 bases and 3 bases, in that order; junction bases with no gene match: 8. Looking up the rest from reference TRBV11-3 and TRBJ2-3 gives the full variable domain: EAGVVQSPRYKIIEKKQPVAFWCNPISGHNTLYWYLQNLGQGPELLIRYENEEAVDDSQLPKDRFSAERLKGVDSTLKIQPAELGDSAVYLCASSFSRWDRTDTQYFGPGTRLTVL.

This chain links TRBV30 with TRBJ1-5, with 7 bases aligning to TRBD1. The CDR3 runs 14 residues. CDR1 is GTSNPN and CDR2 is SVGIG in the germline V gene (reference sequence). With V trimmed by 5 bases and J by 6 bases, 10 bases remained unmatched. The DNA for the CDR3 is TGTGCCTGGGACAGGGAGTTAAAGGGTCAGCCCCAGCATTTT. It encodes CAWDRELKGQPQHF. The entire variable domain, with the rest obtained from reference TRBV30 and TRBJ1-5, is as follows: SQTIHQWPATLVQPVGSPLSLECTVEGTSNPNLYWYRQAAGRGLQLLFYSVGIGQISSEVPQNLSASRPQDRQFILSSKKLLLSDSGFYLCAWDRELKGQPQHFGDGTRLSIL.

The chain couples TRBV30 to TRBJ2-5; D unclear. This CDR3 is 14 amino acids long. Germline-derived CDR1 and CDR2 are GTSNPN and SVGIG (reference sequence). Trimming stripped 0 bases from V and 4 bases from J, with 12 bases between. The CDR3 DNA reads TGTGCCTGGAGTGTACGAATATTCCCAGAGACCCAGTACTTC. Translating gives CAWSVRIFPETQYF.

The chain has TRBV7-2 and TRBJ2-1; 8 bases match TRBD2. The CDR3 has 18 residues. V was clipped by 5 bases and J by 5 bases; unmatched bases: 17. Germline CDR1 is SGHTA and CDR2 is FQGNSA. The CDR3 is CASSRIPLGTSSHNEQFF. CDR3 coding DNA: TGTGCCAGCAGCCGTATTCCCCTTGGGACTAGTTCACACAATGAGCAGTTCTTC.

This clone was recorded a few times. V is TRBV7-9 and J is TRBJ1-2; D is undetermined. The CDR3 is made up of 14 amino acids. V was cut by 1 base and J by 6 bases, with 12 bases left in between. Germline V gives CDR1 SEHNR, CDR2 FQNEAQ (reference sequence). CDR3 DNA: TGTGCCAGCAGCTTAGGGCGTGACGGGAATGGCTACACCTTC. Translation gives CASSLGRDGNGYTF.

This chain links TRBV28 with TRBJ2-3; TRBD2 matches at 7 bases. This CDR3 region has 14 residues. Germline V gene data show CDR1 as MDHEN and CDR2 as SYDVKM. V lost 3 bases to trimming and J lost 1 base; unmatched junction nucleotides: 1. Here the CDR3 DNA reads TGTGCCAGCAGTTTTAGCGGGCGCACAGATACGCAGTATTTT. This sequence encodes CASSFSGRTDTQYF.

In its sample, this clone was seen a few times. The chain carries TRBV5-1 and TRBJ2-3, with D perhaps matching TRBD1 or TRBD2 (5 bases each). The ends were cut back, 0 bases at V and 1 base at J, with 9 bases in the middle. The germline gives CDR1 SGHRS, CDR2 YFSETQ. This CDR3 comprises 15 residues. The CDR3 spells CASSLERGRTDTQYF. The CDR3 DNA is TGCGCCAGCAGCTTGGAACGGGGCCGCACAGATACGCAGTATTTT.

The chain uses TRBV6-4 and TRBJ2-1; TRBD1 aligns across 9 bases. The CDR3 is made up of 15 amino acids. With V trimmed by 4 bases and J by 6 bases, 7 bases remained unmatched. Germline V gives CDR1 MRHNA, CDR2 SNTAGT. The DNA for the CDR3 is TGTGCCAGCAGTGTCGAGGGACAGGGCAGCAATGAGCAGTTCTTC. It is translated as CASSVEGQGSNEQFF.

V gene TRBV5-6 combines with J gene TRBJ1-3, with 7 bases matching TRBD1. The ends lost 4 bases at V and 0 bases at J; junction bases unmatched: 1. CDR1 is SGHDT and CDR2 is YYEEEE in the germline V gene. CDR3 length: 14 amino acids. The CDR3 bases are TGTGCCAGCAGCCGGGACAGCTCTGGAAACACCATATATTTT. Translation gives CASSRDSSGNTIYF.

This clone was observed a few times. The CDR3 here is CASSSQGTQYF. For the CDR3, the DNA is TGTGCCAGCAGTTCCCAGGGGACCCAGTACTTC. The V gene is TRBV27, the J gene TRBJ2-5, with D tentatively TRBD1 (5 bases). CDR3 length equals 11 residues. Between the trimmed V and J ends, which lost 4 bases and 7 bases, there was a span of 7 bases. The germline V gene encodes CDR1 MNHEY and CDR2 SMNVEV (reference sequence).